Listed below are T cell receptor beta chains from one sample, sequenced in a study of cytomegalovirus exposure and HLA in healthy donors. Only in-frame clones appear in the TCRdb table, and some are missing; sequencing was by immunoSEQ multiplex PCR. The repertoire holds 110,000 to 150,000 clones, around 73% seen once, with 2.5% to 3% in the top ten. Source material: PBMCs. These receptors originate from a female donor in good health and CMV-seronegative. CDR3s include the opening cysteine and the closing phenylalanine or tryptophan. Fields, in order: CDR3 protein, CDR3 DNA, J gene, D gene, clone size, V gene. D genes are given only for firm matches. Some rows mark clone size as missing; the rest say once, few, many or name a class of expanded clone.

CDR3: CASSTWDRTSRYGYTF
DNA: TGTGCCAGTAGTACTTGGGACAGGACTTCCCGTTATGGCTACACCTTC
J: TRBJ1-2
D: TRBD1
size: .
V: TRBV19

CDR3: CSARTESEQYF
DNA: TGCAGTGCCCGGACAGAAAGCGAGCAGTACTTC
J: TRBJ2-7
D: .
size: .
V: TRBV20-1

CDR3: CASSPGQGAQWETQYF
DNA: TGTGCCAGCAGCCCTGGACAGGGGGCACAGTGGGAGACCCAGTACTTC
J: TRBJ2-5
D: TRBD1
size: .
V: TRBV7-9

CDR3: CASSLGVGGSGTEAFF
DNA: TGTGCCAGCAGCTTAGGGGTGGGGGGATCGGGCACTGAAGCTTTCTTT
J: TRBJ1-1
D: .
size: .
V: TRBV7-3

CDR3: CARSFEVSEQFF
DNA: TGTGCCAGAAGCTTTGAGGTAAGTGAGCAGTTCTTC
J: TRBJ2-1
D: .
size: few
V: TRBV5-3

CDR3: CASSLLRGTARGINQPQHF
DNA: TGTGCCAGCAGTTTATTAAGGGGGACAGCTCGAGGGATTAATCAGCCCCAGCATTTT
J: TRBJ1-5
D: TRBD1
size: .
V: TRBV28

CDR3: CASSSRTVNTEAFF
DNA: TGTGCCAGCAGCTCGAGGACAGTGAACACTGAAGCTTTCTTT
J: TRBJ1-1
D: .
size: .
V: TRBV7-2

CDR3: CASSLSLSNEKLFF
DNA: TGTGCCAGCAGTTTAAGTCTGAGTAATGAAAAACTGTTTTTT
J: TRBJ1-4
D: .
size: .
V: TRBV28

CDR3: CAISRQVYGYTF
DNA: TGTGCCATCAGTCGACAAGTCTATGGCTACACCTTC
J: TRBJ1-2
D: .
size: .
V: TRBV10-3

CDR3: CASSYGQLGVNTEAFF
DNA: TGCGCCAGCAGTTACGGACAACTTGGGGTGAACACTGAAGCTTTCTTT
J: TRBJ1-1
D: .
size: .
V: TRBV10-2

CDR3: CASSATGDQPQHF
DNA: TGTGCCAGCAGTGCCACAGGGGATCAGCCCCAGCATTTT
J: TRBJ1-5
D: TRBD1
size: .
V: TRBV6-1

CDR3: CASSLGRRVGIPYEQYF
DNA: TGTGCCAGCAGCTTAGGTCGCAGGGTTGGAATCCCCTACGAGCAGTACTTC
J: TRBJ2-7
D: .
size: .
V: TRBV7-2

CDR3: CASSLSGGEQFF
DNA: TGTGCCAGCAGTTTGTCGGGAGGTGAGCAGTTCTTC
J: TRBJ2-1
D: TRBD2
size: .
V: TRBV28

CDR3: CAIKRTGGLDTEAFF
DNA: TGTGCCATCAAACGAACAGGGGGCCTGGACACTGAAGCTTTCTTT
J: TRBJ1-1
D: TRBD1
size: .
V: TRBV10-3

CDR3: CASSRSSGYTF
DNA: TGTGCCAGCAGCCGGTCAAGTGGCTACACCTTC
J: TRBJ1-2
D: .
size: .
V: TRBV7-9

CDR3: CASSMTGPHYGYTF
DNA: TGTGCCAGCAGCATGACAGGGCCCCACTATGGCTACACCTTC
J: TRBJ1-2
D: TRBD1
size: .
V: TRBV5-6

CDR3: CASSIMTLEETQYF
DNA: TGTGCCAGCAGTATAATGACACTGGAAGAGACCCAGTACTTC
J: TRBJ2-5
D: .
size: .
V: TRBV28

CDR3: CATSRERLAGTETQYF
DNA: TGTGCCACCAGCAGGGAACGACTAGCGGGGACCGAAACCCAGTACTTC
J: TRBJ2-5
D: TRBD2
size: once
V: TRBV15

CDR3: CASGLGTGTDGYTF
DNA: TGTGCTAGTGGTTTGGGGACAGGGACGGATGGCTACACCTTC
J: TRBJ1-2
D: TRBD1
size: .
V: TRBV12-5

CDR3: CAIRQVHGGELFF
DNA: TGTGCCATAAGACAGGTGCACGGCGGGGAGCTGTTTTTT
J: TRBJ2-2
D: .
size: .
V: TRBV10-3

CDR3: CASSDSTSGRTDTQYF
DNA: TGTGCCAGCAGTGATTCGACTAGCGGGAGGACAGATACGCAGTATTTT
J: TRBJ2-3
D: TRBD2
size: .
V: TRBV27

CDR3: CASSPGGETQYF
DNA: TGTGCCAGCTCACCGGGAGGAGAGACCCAGTACTTC
J: TRBJ2-5
D: .
size: .
V: TRBV18

CDR3: CASSLLGRVLDGYTF
DNA: TGTGCCAGCAGCCTACTGGGGAGGGTGCTTGATGGCTACACCTTC
J: TRBJ1-2
D: .
size: once
V: TRBV28

CDR3: CASSPGTGPSTDTQYF
DNA: TGTGCCAGCAGCCCAGGGACAGGGCCTTCCACAGATACGCAGTATTTT
J: TRBJ2-3
D: TRBD1
size: .
V: TRBV7-8

CDR3: CASGLAAYEQYF
DNA: TGTGCCTCGGGACTAGCGGCCTACGAGCAGTACTTC
J: TRBJ2-7
D: TRBD2
size: .
V: TRBV7-2

CDR3: CASSSLTGLADNEQFF
DNA: TGTGCCAGCAGCTCCCTAACGGGACTAGCGGATAATGAGCAGTTCTTC
J: TRBJ2-1
D: TRBD2
size: few
V: TRBV27

CDR3: CAISAGILGNTIYF
DNA: TGTGCCATCAGTGCCGGGATTCTGGGAAACACCATATATTTT
J: TRBJ1-3
D: .
size: .
V: TRBV10-3

CDR3: CASSLFAGGSGNTIYF
DNA: TGCGCCAGCAGCCTGTTCGCAGGGGGCTCTGGAAACACCATATATTTT
J: TRBJ1-3
D: TRBD1
size: .
V: TRBV5-1

CDR3: CASSRAGANTEAFF
DNA: TGCGCCAGCAGCCGGGCGGGGGCGAACACTGAAGCTTTCTTT
J: TRBJ1-1
D: .
size: few
V: TRBV4-1

CDR3: CSVELGGSGNTIYF
DNA: TGCAGCGTTGAATTGGGGGGGTCTGGAAACACCATATATTTT
J: TRBJ1-3
D: .
size: .
V: TRBV29-1

CDR3: CATSRETTGVGHEQYF
DNA: TGTGCCACCAGCAGAGAAACAACGGGAGTAGGCCACGAGCAGTACTTC
J: TRBJ2-7
D: .
size: .
V: TRBV15

CDR3: CAWSNSGQGHTEAFF
DNA: TGTGCCTGGAGCAACTCTGGACAGGGGCACACTGAAGCTTTCTTT
J: TRBJ1-1
D: TRBD1
size: once
V: TRBV30

CDR3: CASSLDFKGMGTEAFF
DNA: TGTGCCAGCAGCTTAGACTTCAAGGGGATGGGCACTGAAGCTTTCTTT
J: TRBJ1-1
D: .
size: .
V: TRBV7-6

CDR3: CASSSQHHGQRMTQYF
DNA: TGTGCCAGCAGCTCTCAACATCACGGACAGCGTATGACCCAGTACTTC
J: TRBJ2-5
D: .
size: .
V: TRBV7-9

CDR3: CASSSLEDPNSPLHF
DNA: TGTGCCAGCAGTTCCCTGGAGGACCCAAATTCACCCCTCCACTTT
J: TRBJ1-6
D: .
size: .
V: TRBV27

CDR3: CASSTSWGKGEAFF
DNA: TGTGCCAGCAGCACCTCTTGGGGCAAGGGTGAAGCTTTCTTT
J: TRBJ1-1
D: .
size: .
V: TRBV7-8

CDR3: CASSFGWELTGVYYEQYF
DNA: TGTGCCAGCAGTTTTGGGTGGGAACTAACAGGGGTTTACTACGAGCAGTACTTC
J: TRBJ2-7
D: TRBD1
size: few
V: TRBV28

CDR3: CASSLSRGLSNYGYTF
DNA: TGTGCCAGCAGTTTATCCCGGGGGTTGTCTAACTATGGCTACACCTTC
J: TRBJ1-2
D: .
size: .
V: TRBV27

CDR3: CAISESWSGRPTGNNEQFF
DNA: TGTGCCATCAGTGAGTCGTGGAGCGGTAGGCCCACCGGGAACAATGAGCAGTTCTTC
J: TRBJ2-1
D: .
size: .
V: TRBV10-3

CDR3: CASSNPLRGNTIYF
DNA: TGTGCCAGTAGTAACCCGCTACGAGGAAACACCATATATTTT
J: TRBJ1-3
D: .
size: .
V: TRBV19